This T cell receptor (beta chain) is drawn from a study of post-analysis software for immune sequencing data. This clonotype turned up a few times. Built from TCR beta cDNA, the libraries had unique molecular identifiers in them. TCRdb analysed the PCR reads with MiXCR anew, one entry per CDR3 protein. This sample has about 570,000 distinct CDR3 sequences, with 34% found just once. Sequenced material: blood. The receptor's source is a girl under 18 with multiple sclerosis.

DNA of the CDR3: TGTGCCACCAGCAGAATACAAGGAGAGCAGTTCTTC. It yields the protein CATSRIQGEQFF. The chain combines TRBV15 with TRBJ2-1; D gene ambiguous. CDR3 length equals 12 residues. V lost 2 bases to trimming and J lost 10 bases, with 9 bases between them. The V gene's germline CDR1 is LNHNV and CDR2 YYDKDF (reference sequence).